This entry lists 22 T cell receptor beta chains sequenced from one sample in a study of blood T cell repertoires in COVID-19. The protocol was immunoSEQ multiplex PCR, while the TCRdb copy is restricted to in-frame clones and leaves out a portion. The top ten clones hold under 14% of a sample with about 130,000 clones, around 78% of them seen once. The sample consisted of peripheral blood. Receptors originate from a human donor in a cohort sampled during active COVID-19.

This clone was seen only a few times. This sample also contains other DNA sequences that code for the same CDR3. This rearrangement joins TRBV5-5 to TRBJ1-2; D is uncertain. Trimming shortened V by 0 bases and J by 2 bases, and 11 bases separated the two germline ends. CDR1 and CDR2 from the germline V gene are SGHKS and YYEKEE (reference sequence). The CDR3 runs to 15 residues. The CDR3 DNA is TGTGCCAGCAGCTTGGAGGCAGGTGACAACTATGGCTACACCTTC. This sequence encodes CASSLEAGDNYGYTF.

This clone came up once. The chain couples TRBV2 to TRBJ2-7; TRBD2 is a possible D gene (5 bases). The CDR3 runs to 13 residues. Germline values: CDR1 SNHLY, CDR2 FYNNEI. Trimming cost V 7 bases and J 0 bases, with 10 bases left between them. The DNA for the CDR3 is TGTGCCAGCACCCCGGAGGACTCCTACGAGCAGTACTTC. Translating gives CASTPEDSYEQYF. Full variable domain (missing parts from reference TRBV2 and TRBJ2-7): EPEVTQTPSHQVTQMGQEVILRCVPISNHLYFYWYRQILGQKVEFLVSFYNNEISEKSEIFDDQFSVERPDGSNFTLKIRSTKLEDSAMYFCASTPEDSYEQYFGPGTRLTVT.

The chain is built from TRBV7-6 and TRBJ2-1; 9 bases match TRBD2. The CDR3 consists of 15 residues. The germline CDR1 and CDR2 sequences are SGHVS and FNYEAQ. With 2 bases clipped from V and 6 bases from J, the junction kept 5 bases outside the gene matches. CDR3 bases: TGTGCCAGCAGCTTAAGGGCGGGGGGGCTCAATGAGCAGTTCTTC. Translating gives CASSLRAGGLNEQFF.

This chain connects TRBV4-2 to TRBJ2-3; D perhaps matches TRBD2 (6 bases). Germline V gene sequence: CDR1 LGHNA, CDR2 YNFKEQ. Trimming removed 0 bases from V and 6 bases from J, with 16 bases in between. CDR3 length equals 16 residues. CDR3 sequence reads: CASSQEEGTPPDTQYF. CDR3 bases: TGTGCCAGCAGCCAAGAAGAAGGGACTCCCCCGGATACGCAGTATTTT.

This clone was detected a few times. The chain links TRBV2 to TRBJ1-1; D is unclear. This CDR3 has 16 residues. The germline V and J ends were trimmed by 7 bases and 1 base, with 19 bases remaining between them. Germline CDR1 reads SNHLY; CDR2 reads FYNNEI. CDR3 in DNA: TGTGCCAGCAAGGTGGGAGCTTCCGGGAGGAACACTGAAGCTTTCTTT. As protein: CASKVGASGRNTEAFF.

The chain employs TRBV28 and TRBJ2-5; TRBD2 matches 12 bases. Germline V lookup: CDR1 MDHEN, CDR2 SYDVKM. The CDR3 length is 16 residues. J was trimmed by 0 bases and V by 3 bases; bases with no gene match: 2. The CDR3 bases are TGTGCCAGCAGTTTGGGGACTAGCGGGTACCAAGAGACCCAGTACTTC. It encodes CASSLGTSGYQETQYF.

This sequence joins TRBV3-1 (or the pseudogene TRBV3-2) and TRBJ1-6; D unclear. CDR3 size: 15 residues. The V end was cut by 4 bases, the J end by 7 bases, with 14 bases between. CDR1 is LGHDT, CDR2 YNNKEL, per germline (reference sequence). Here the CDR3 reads CASSPGRRENSPLHF. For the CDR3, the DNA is TGTGCCAGCAGCCCCGGGAGGCGCGAGAATTCACCCCTCCACTTT.

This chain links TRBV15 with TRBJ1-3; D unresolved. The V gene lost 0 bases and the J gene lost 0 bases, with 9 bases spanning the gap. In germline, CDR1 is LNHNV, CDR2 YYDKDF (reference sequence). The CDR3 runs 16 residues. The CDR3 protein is CATSRDNSPSGNTIYF. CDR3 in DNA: TGTGCCACCAGCAGAGATAACAGCCCCTCTGGAAACACCATATATTTT.

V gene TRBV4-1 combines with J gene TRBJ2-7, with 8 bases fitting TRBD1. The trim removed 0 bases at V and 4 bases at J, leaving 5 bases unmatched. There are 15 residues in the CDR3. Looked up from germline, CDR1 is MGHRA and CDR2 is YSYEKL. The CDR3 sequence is CASSQEGQEPYEQYF. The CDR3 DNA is TGCGCCAGCAGCCAAGAGGGACAGGAACCATACGAGCAGTACTTC.

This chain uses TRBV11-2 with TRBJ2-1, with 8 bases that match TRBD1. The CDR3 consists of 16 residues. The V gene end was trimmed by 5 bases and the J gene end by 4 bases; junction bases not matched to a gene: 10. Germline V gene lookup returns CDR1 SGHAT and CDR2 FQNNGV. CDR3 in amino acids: CASSPIRGQGYNEQFF. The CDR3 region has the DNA TGTGCCAGCAGCCCAATACGCGGACAGGGATACAATGAGCAGTTCTTC.

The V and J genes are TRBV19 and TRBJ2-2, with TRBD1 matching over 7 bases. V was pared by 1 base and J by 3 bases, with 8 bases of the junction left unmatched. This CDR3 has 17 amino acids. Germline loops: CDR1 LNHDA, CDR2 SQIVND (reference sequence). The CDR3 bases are TGTGCCAGTAGTATAGGGGCAGGGGGATGGTACACCGGGGAGCTGTTTTTT. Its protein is CASSIGAGGWYTGELFF.

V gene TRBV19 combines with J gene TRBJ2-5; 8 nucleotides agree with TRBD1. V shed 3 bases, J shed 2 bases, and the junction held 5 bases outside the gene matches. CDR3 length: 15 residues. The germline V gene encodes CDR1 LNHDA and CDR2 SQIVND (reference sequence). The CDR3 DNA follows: TGTGCCAGTAGTATGTCGACAGGGGTGCAAGAGACCCAGTACTTC. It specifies CASSMSTGVQETQYF.

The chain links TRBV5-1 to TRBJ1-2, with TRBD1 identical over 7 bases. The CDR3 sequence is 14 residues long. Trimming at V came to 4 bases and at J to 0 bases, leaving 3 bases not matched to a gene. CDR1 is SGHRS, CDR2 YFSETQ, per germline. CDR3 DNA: TGCGCCAGCAGCCCCGGACAGGCTAACTATGGCTACACCTTC. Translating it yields CASSPGQANYGYTF. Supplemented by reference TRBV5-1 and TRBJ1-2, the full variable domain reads KAGVTQTPRYLIKTRGQQVTLSCSPISGHRSVSWYQQTPGQGLQFLFEYFSETQRNKGNFPGRFSGRQFSNSRSEMNVSTLELGDSALYLCASSPGQANYGYTFGSGTRLTVV.

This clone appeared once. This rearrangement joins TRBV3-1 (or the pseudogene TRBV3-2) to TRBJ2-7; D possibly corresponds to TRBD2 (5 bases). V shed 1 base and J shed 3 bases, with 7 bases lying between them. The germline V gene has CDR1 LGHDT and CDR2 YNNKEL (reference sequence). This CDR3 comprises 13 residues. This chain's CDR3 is CASSQGRGYEQYF. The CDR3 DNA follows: TGTGCCAGCAGCCAAGGACGGGGCTACGAGCAGTACTTC.

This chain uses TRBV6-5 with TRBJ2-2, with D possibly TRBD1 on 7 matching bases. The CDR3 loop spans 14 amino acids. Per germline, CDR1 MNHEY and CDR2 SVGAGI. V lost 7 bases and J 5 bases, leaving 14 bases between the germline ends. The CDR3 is CASKIQGTTGELFF. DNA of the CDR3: TGTGCCAGCAAGATACAGGGGACTACCGGGGAGCTGTTTTTT.

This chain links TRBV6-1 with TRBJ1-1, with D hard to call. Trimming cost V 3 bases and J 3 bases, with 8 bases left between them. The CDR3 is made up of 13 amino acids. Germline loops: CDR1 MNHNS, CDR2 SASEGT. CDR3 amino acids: CASSEETYTEAFF. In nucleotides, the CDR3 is TGTGCCAGCAGTGAGGAGACCTACACTGAAGCTTTCTTT.

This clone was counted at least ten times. The DNA for the CDR3 is TGTGCCGGGGGGAAGCAGGGTAACGGCGAAAAACTGTTTTTT. Protein: CAGGKQGNGEKLFF. The chain has TRBV2 and TRBJ1-4, with TRBD1 as a possible D gene (5 bases). The CDR3 runs 14 residues. V gave up 11 bases and J gave up 8 bases, with 21 bases separating them. The germline V gene has CDR1 SNHLY and CDR2 FYNNEI.

The CDR3 DNA reads as TGCAGCGTTCAGACAGGGATGGGGAGCACTGAAGCTTTCTTT. This encodes CSVQTGMGSTEAFF. The chain joins TRBV29-1 to TRBJ1-1; 7 nucleotides line up with TRBD1. Germline-derived CDR1 and CDR2 are SQVTM and ANQGSEA. The J segment lost 4 bases and the V segment lost 5 bases, leaving 10 bases of the junction unmatched. This CDR3 spans 14 amino acids.

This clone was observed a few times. CDR3 nucleotide sequence: TGTGCCAGCAGCCGTGGGACAGTCCGGTCCCAGCCCCAGCATTTT. It yields the protein CASSRGTVRSQPQHF. The gene calls are TRBV11-2 and TRBJ1-5; 7 bases fit TRBD1. Germline V gives CDR1 SGHAT, CDR2 FQNNGV. Germline trimming cut 5 bases from V and 7 bases from J; bases unmatched to any gene: 11. CDR3 length: 15 amino acids.

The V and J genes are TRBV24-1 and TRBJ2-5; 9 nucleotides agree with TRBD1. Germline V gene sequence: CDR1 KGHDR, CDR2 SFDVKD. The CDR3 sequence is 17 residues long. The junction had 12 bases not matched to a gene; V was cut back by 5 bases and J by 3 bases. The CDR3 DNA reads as TGTGCCACCAGTGGCCCACCGCGGGGACAGGGAGAAGAGACCCAGTACTTC. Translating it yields CATSGPPRGQGEETQYF.

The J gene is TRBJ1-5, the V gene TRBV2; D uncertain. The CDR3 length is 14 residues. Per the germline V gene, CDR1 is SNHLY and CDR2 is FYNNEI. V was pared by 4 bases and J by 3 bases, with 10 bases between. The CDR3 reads CASSAGTYNQPQHF. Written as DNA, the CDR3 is TGTGCCAGCAGTGCTGGCACATACAATCAGCCCCAGCATTTT.

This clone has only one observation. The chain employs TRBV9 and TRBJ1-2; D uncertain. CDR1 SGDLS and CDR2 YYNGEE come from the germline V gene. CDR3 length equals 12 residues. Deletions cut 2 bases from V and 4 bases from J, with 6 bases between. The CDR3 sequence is CASSVNSYGYTF. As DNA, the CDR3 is TGTGCCAGCAGCGTTAACAGCTATGGCTACACCTTC.